The 5 T cell receptor beta chains in this list originate from one sample, sequenced in a study of cytomegalovirus exposure and HLA in healthy donors. Primers included in the PCR were 60 Vbeta and 13 Jbeta primers. Profiled with immunoSEQ multiplex PCR; TCRdb holds only in-frame clones, not every one. Of around 94,000 clones listed, around 79% were seen once; the top ten hold around 4.3%. The material sequenced was PBMCs. The receptors were sampled from a woman aged 40 to 49 in good health and CMV-seropositive.

The chain links TRBV27 to TRBJ2-7, with 14 bases matching TRBD2. Germline V gene lookup returns CDR1 MNHEY and CDR2 SMNVEV (reference sequence). CDR3 length equals 15 residues. V shed 2 bases, J shed 6 bases, and the junction held 3 bases outside the gene matches. CDR3 bases: TGTGCCAGCAGTTTAATGGGACTAGCGGGAGTCGAGCAGTACTTC. Its translation: CASSLMGLAGVEQYF.

The gene calls are TRBV19 and TRBJ1-5; the D gene is possibly TRBD1 (5 bases). The CDR3 spans 14 residues. V was cut by 7 bases and J by 4 bases, with 14 bases left in between. Germline V lookup: CDR1 LNHDA, CDR2 SQIVND (reference sequence). The CDR3 DNA reads TGTGCCAGTAAAAGTACAGGCCCAAATCAGCCCCAGCATTTT. Its protein is CASKSTGPNQPQHF.

This sequence joins TRBV5-1 and TRBJ2-5, with 16 bases that match TRBD2. This CDR3 has 17 residues. The germline CDR1 and CDR2 sequences are SGHRS and YFSETQ. The V and J ends lost 3 bases and 5 bases, in that order; junction bases with no gene match: 7. CDR3 DNA: TGCGCCAGCAGCTGGGGACTAGCGGGAGGGAATGGGGAGACCCAGTACTTC. It encodes CASSWGLAGGNGETQYF.

This clone was found many times. The genes are TRBV25-1 and TRBJ2-7; 11 bases agree with TRBD2. Germline CDR1 reads MGHDK; CDR2 reads SYGVNS. The CDR3 sequence is 15 residues long. After removal of 5 bases from V and 5 bases from J, the junction contained 8 bases not matched to a gene. Here the CDR3 reads CASSPGLAELNEQYF. CDR3 bases: TGTGCCAGCAGTCCGGGACTAGCGGAACTTAACGAGCAGTACTTC.

The chain joins TRBV5-1 to TRBJ1-1; 8 bases are shared with TRBD1. CDR3 length: 14 residues. The trim removed 4 bases at V and 3 bases at J, leaving 5 bases unmatched. Germline CDR1 is SGHRS and CDR2 is YFSETQ. Here the CDR3 reads CASSAQGADTEAFF. The CDR3 nucleotides are TGCGCCAGCAGCGCGCAGGGGGCAGACACTGAAGCTTTCTTT.